The clone carrying this TCR beta chain was counted a few times. The PCR used 60 Vbeta and 13 Jbeta primers. Here immunoSEQ multiplex PCR was the method, and the copy in TCRdb shows in-frame clones only, minus some. The sample lists 200,000 or so clones; 70% were seen once. This sample was taken from a study of cytomegalovirus exposure and HLA in healthy donors. This CDR3 is built from 17 residues. Trimming took 6 bases from V and 0 from J, leaving 15 bases between them. Germline V gene lookup returns CDR1 MNHEY and CDR2 SMNVEV (reference sequence). The material sequenced was PBMCs. The sequence was obtained from a man aged 40-49 years in good health and CMV-seropositive. The chain couples TRBV27 to TRBJ2-6; D not resolved. This CDR3 is CASRSQSYSSGANVLTF. The DNA for the CDR3 is TGTGCCAGCAGATCACAGAGTTACTCCTCTGGGGCCAACGTCCTGACTTTC. Supplemented by reference TRBV27 and TRBJ2-6, the full variable domain reads EAQVTQNPRYLITVTGKKLTVTCSQNMNHEYMSWYRQDPGLGLRQIYYSMNVEVTDKGDVPEGYKVSRKEKRNFPLILESPSPNQTSLYFCASRSQSYSSGANVLTFGAGSRLTVL.